The sequence of this T cell receptor beta chain was determined in a study of vaccination and CD4 T cells after COVID-19. Study observations and caveats: Convalescent patients had a median about 86% of reactive clones appearing only post-vaccination.

Scientists ran DNA taken from cultured CD4+ T cells through the Oncomine TCR Beta short-read assay for sequencing. Cultures of CD4+ T cells served as the source for extracting genomic DNA. Each CDR3 protein is one row after TCRdb ran MiXCR on the PCR reads. The sample carries 15,000 to 20,000 distinct CDR3 sequences, around 45% recorded once. The germline CDR1 and CDR2 sequences are SGHNT and YENEEA. Germline trimming cut 5 bases from V and 3 bases from J; bases unmatched to any gene: 12. The CDR3 length is 17 residues. Treatment indicated: roughly 11-day PBMC culture with coronavirus spike peptide pools or control peptides (ViraFEST assay). With peptide pools, ViraFEST first expanded antigen-specific T cells and afterwards sequenced their TCRs. Each well received 2 million or so PBMCs, cultured with roughly 9.4 IU/ml IL-2 and 9 to 10 ug/ml peptide pools. A remark on this clonotype: Its antigen is unknown.

The chain carries TRBV11-3 and TRBJ2-2, with 7 bases identical to TRBD2. The material was CD4+ T cells from blood, cultured in vitro, obtained before SARS-CoV-2 vaccination. This clonotype was sampled from a human donor who had recovered from COVID-19. CDR3 nucleotide sequence: TGTGCCAGCAGCGCCCCTACGGGGAGGGCCCACACCGGGGAGCTGTTTTTT. Translation gives CASSAPTGRAHTGELFF. The variable domain in full, completed from reference TRBV11-3 and TRBJ2-2, reads EAGVVQSPRYKIIEKKQPVAFWCNPISGHNTLYWYLQNLGQGPELLIRYENEEAVDDSQLPKDRFSAERLKGVDSTLKIQPAELGDSAVYLCASSAPTGRAHTGELFFGEGSRLTVL.